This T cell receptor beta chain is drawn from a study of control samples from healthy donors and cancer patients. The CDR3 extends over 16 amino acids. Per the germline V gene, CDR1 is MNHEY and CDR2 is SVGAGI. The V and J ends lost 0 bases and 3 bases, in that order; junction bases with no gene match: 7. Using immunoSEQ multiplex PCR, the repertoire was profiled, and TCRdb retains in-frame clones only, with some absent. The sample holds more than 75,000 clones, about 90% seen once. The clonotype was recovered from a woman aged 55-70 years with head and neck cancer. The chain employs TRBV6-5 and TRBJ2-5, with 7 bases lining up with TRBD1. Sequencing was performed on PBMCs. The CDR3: CASSYSGRQGKETQYF. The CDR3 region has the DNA TGTGCCAGCAGTTACTCGGGGCGACAGGGCAAAGAGACCCAGTACTTC.